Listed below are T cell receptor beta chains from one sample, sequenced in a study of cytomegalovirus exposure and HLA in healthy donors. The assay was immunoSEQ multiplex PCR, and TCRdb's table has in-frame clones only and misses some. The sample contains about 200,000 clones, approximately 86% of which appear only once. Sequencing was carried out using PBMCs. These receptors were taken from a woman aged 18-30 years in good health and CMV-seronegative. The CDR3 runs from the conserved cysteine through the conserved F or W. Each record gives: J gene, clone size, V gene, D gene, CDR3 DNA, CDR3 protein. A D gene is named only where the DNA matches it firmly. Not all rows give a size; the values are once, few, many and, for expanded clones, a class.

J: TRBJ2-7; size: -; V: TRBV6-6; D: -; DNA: TGTGCCAGCAGTTACTCGAGGCAGTTCTCCTACGAGCAGTACTTC; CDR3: CASSYSRQFSYEQYF
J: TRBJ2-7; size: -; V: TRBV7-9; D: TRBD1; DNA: TGTGCCGAGGGGGCCAGCTCCTACGAGCAGTACTTC; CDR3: CAEGASSYEQYF
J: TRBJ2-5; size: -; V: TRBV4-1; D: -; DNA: TGCGCCAGCAGCCAAGAGGCGGGACAGCAAGAGACCCAGTACTTC; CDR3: CASSQEAGQQETQYF
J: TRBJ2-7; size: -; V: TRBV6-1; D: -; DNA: TGTGCCAGCTCTAAAGGGGGGGAGTCGGGGCAGTACTTC; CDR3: CASSKGGESGQYF
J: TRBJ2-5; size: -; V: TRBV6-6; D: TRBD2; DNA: TGTGCCAGCAGCGGGTGGTTAGCGGGACCGCAAGAGACCCAGTACTTC; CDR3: CASSGWLAGPQETQYF
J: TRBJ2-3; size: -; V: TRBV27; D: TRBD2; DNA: TGTGCCAGCAGATTTGCGGGGGGGGCTGGCGATACGCAGTATTTT; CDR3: CASRFAGGAGDTQYF
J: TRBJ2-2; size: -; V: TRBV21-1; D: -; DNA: TGTGCCAGCAGCAAAAGGGACAGCGAAACGAACACCGGGGAGCTGTTTTTT; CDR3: CASSKRDSETNTGELFF
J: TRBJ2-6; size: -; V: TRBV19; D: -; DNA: TGTGCCAGTAACTCACTAGGAGGGGGCCTACACTCTGGGGCCAACGTCCTGACTTTC; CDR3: CASNSLGGGLHSGANVLTF
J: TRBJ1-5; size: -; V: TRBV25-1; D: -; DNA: TGTGCCAGCAGTGACAGGGTCGGCCAGCCCCAGCATTTT; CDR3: CASSDRVGQPQHF
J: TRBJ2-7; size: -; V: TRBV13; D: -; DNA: TGTGCCAGCAGCTTACAGGGACTTACCTACGAGCAGTACTTC; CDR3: CASSLQGLTYEQYF
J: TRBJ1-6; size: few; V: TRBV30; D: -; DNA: TGTGCCTGGAGCCTACAGGGTAATTCACCCCTCCACTTT; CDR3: CAWSLQGNSPLHF
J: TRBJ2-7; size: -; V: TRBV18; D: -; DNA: TGTGCCAGCTCACCACGGTCAGGGTCCAACGAGCAGTACTTC; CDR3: CASSPRSGSNEQYF
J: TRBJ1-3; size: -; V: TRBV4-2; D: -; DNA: TGTGCCAGCAGCCAAGATCCCGGGAGCTCTGGAAACACCATATATTTT; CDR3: CASSQDPGSSGNTIYF
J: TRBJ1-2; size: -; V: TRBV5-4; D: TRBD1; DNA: TGTGCCAGCAGCTTGGTGGGACAGCTGGTAGAAGGCTACACCTTC; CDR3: CASSLVGQLVEGYTF
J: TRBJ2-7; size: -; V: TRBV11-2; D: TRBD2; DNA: TGTGCCAGCAGCGAAGGACTAGCGGATCTTTACGAGCAGTACTTC; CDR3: CASSEGLADLYEQYF
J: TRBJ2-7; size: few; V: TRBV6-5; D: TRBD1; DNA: TGTGCCAGCAGTTACGGGACAGGCGAGGTATACGAGCAGTACTTC; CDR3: CASSYGTGEVYEQYF
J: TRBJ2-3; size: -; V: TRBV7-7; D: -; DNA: TGTGCTAGCAGCTATCCCCCGCGTACGCAGTATTTT; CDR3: CASSYPPRTQYF
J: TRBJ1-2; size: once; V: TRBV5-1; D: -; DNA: TGCGCCAGCAGCTTGGGACAACAGGGCGGCTATGGCTACACCTTC; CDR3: CASSLGQQGGYGYTF